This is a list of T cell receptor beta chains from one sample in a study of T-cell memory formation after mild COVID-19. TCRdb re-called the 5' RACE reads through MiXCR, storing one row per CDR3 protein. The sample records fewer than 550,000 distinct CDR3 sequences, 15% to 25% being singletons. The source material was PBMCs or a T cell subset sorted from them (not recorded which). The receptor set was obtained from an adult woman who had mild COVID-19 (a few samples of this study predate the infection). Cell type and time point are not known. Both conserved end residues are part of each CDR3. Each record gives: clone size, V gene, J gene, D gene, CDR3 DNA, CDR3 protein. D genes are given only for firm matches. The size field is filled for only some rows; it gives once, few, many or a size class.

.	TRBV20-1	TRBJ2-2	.	TGCAGTGCTAGAGACGGAAAGTTTACAGGGACGAACACCGGGGAGCTGTTTTTT	CSARDGKFTGTNTGELFF
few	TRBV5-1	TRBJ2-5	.	TGCGCCAGCAATTCTGGAGTCCAAGAGACCCAGTACTTC	CASNSGVQETQYF
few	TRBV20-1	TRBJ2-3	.	TGCAGTGCTAGAAACAGGAAGGGCACAGATACGCAGTATTTT	CSARNRKGTDTQYF
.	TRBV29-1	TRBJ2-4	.	TGCAGCGCCCTTCTCCTAGCCAAAAACATTCAGTACTTC	CSALLLAKNIQYF
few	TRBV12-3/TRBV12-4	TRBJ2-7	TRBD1	TGTGCCAGCAGTTTAGGGACAGGCGTTTTCCACGAGCAGTACTTC	CASSLGTGVFHEQYF
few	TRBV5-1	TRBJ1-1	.	TGCGCCAGCAGCTTTAACGCAGGTAGTAACACTGAAGCTTTCTTT	CASSFNAGSNTEAFF
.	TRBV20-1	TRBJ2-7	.	TGCAGTGCTTATAGCGGCCTCTCCTACGAGCAGTACTTC	CSAYSGLSYEQYF
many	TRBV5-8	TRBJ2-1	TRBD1	TGTGCCAGCAGCGACGCCCCCGGACAGGGATGGGAGCAGTTCTTC	CASSDAPGQGWEQFF
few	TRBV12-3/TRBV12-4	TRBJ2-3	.	TGTGCCAGCAGTTACCCGGGATTTAGCACAGATACGCAGTATTTT	CASSYPGFSTDTQYF
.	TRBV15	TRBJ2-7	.	TGTGCCACCAGCAGAGATCTCTATTCAGACTACGAGCAGTACTTC	CATSRDLYSDYEQYF
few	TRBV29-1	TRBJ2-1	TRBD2	TGCAGCGTTGATGTAGCGGGAGGATACAATGAGCAGTTCTTC	CSVDVAGGYNEQFF
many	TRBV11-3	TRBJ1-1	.	TGTGCCAGCAGCTCCGACAGTCCCCCTGCCAAGGAAGCTTTCTTT	CASSSDSPPAKEAFF
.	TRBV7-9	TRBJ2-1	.	TGTGCCAGCAGCCCTCCGGACAAGTACAATGAGCAGTTCTTC	CASSPPDKYNEQFF